Presented here are 3 T cell receptor beta chains from one specimen sequenced in a study of CXCR3-negative and CXCR3-positive naive CD8 T cells. 5' RACE that incorporated UMI labels was used to prepare the TRB cDNA libraries. TCRdb reprocessed the 5' RACE reads; each CDR3 protein has one entry and no DNA is given. The data include approximately 47,000 distinct CDR3 sequences; the top ten clones carry about 2.3%. Sequenced: naive CXCR3- CD8+ T cells from blood. Subset reported: CD45RO-CCR7+CD27+CD95- naive CD8+ T cells lacking CXCR3 (TNR3-). These TCRs come from a human donor in good health. Some clones in this sample may be carry-over from other donors' samples.

The chain uses TRBV6-2 or TRBV6-3 and TRBJ2-1; TCRdb's D gene call, TRBD2, goes unchecked for lack of DNA. Looked up from germline, CDR1 is MNHEY and CDR2 is SVGEGT. There are 18 residues in the CDR3. CDR3 loop: CASRPGTSGESSYNEQFF.

The genes are TRBV28 and TRBJ2-3. Germline-derived CDR1 and CDR2 are MDHEN and SYDVKM. The CDR3 length is 12 residues. The CDR3 spells CASSLEYGTGYF.

The chain employs TRBV4-3 and TRBJ1-6; TCRdb's D call, TRBD1, is unchecked because there is no DNA. The CDR3 has 15 amino acids. Germline V gives CDR1 LGHNA, CDR2 YSLEER. This chain's CDR3 is CASSQGRQGSSPLHF.